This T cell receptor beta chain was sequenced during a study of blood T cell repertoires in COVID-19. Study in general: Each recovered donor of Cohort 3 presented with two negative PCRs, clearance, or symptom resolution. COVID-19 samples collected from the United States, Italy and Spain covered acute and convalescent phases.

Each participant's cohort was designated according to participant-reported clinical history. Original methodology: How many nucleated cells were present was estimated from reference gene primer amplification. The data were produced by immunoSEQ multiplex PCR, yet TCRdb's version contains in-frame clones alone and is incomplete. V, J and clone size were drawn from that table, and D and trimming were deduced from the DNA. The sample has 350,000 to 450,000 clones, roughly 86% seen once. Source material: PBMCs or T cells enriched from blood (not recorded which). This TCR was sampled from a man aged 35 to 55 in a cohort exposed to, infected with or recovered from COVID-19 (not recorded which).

The CDR3 DNA sequence: TGTGCCAGTAGTATTGCGGGACTAGCGGGAGGTTCCAGCTCCTACAATGAGCAGTTCTTC. Amino acids: CASSIAGLAGGSSSYNEQFF. The chain has TRBV19 and TRBJ2-1; 15 nucleotides agree with TRBD2. This CDR3 is 20 amino acids long. The ends lost 3 bases at V and 0 bases at J; junction bases unmatched: 9. From germline, CDR1 is LNHDA and CDR2 SQIVND (reference sequence). Using reference TRBV19 and TRBJ2-1 for the parts outside the CDR3, the full variable domain is DGGITQSPKYLFRKEGQNVTLSCEQNLNHDAMYWYRQDPGQGLRLIYYSQIVNDFQKGDIAEGYSVSREKKESFPLTVTSAQKNPTAFYLCASSIAGLAGGSSSYNEQFFGPGTRLTVL.